Presented here are 15 T cell receptor beta chains from one specimen sequenced in a study of neoadjuvant nivolumab and ipilimumab in lung cancer. Clones were read by immunoSEQ multiplex PCR, and TCRdb kept only the in-frame ones, dropping some. The sample lists approximately 30,000 clones; around four fifths were seen once. The sample in question was tumor tissue, obtained after neoadjuvant nivolumab, alone or with ipilimumab, at or shortly before surgery. These receptors came from an adult with non-small cell lung cancer.

Details on this clone: At one boundary the junction diverges from the germline segment, which might be a read error. V and J are TRBV11-3 and TRBJ2-2; D call uncertain. Germline V gene sequence: CDR1 SGHNT, CDR2 YENEEA. The CDR3 covers 14 residues. CDR3 DNA: TGTGCCAGCAGGTTAGCAGAGAACACCGGGGAGCTGTTTTTT. Protein: CASRLAENTGELFF.

This clone was counted only a few times. V usage is TRBV5-1 and J usage is TRBJ2-1, with 8 bases fitting TRBD2. Per the germline V gene, CDR1 is SGHRS and CDR2 is YFSETQ. V shed 7 bases, J shed 0 bases, and the junction held 3 bases outside the gene matches. This CDR3 region has 14 residues. CDR3 in amino acids: CASGGLASYNEQFF. The CDR3 DNA reads as TGCGCCAGCGGTGGACTAGCCTCCTACAATGAGCAGTTCTTC. The full variable domain, completed using reference TRBV5-1 and TRBJ2-1, is KAGVTQTPRYLIKTRGQQVTLSCSPISGHRSVSWYQQTPGQGLQFLFEYFSETQRNKGNFPGRFSGRQFSNSRSEMNVSTLELGDSALYLCASGGLASYNEQFFGPGTRLTVL.

The chain has TRBV5-1 and TRBJ1-3; D may be TRBD1 (6 bases). Germline V lookup: CDR1 SGHRS, CDR2 YFSETQ. This CDR3 has 16 residues. V was shortened by 4 bases and J by 0 bases, with 14 bases between the two germline ends. The CDR3 protein is CASSLSGQNSGNTIYF. In DNA, the CDR3 is TGCGCCAGCAGCCTTTCCGGACAGAACTCTGGAAACACCATATATTTT.

This clone was found a few times. The rearrangement joins TRBV2 to TRBJ1-2; D gene unclear. V dropped 2 bases and J dropped 8 bases, with 3 bases sitting between them. Germline V gene data show CDR1 as SNHLY and CDR2 as FYNNEI. This CDR3 is built from 10 residues. The chain's CDR3 is CASSERGYTF. The CDR3, as DNA: TGTGCCAGCAGTGAACGCGGCTACACCTTC. The entire variable domain, with the rest obtained from reference TRBV2 and TRBJ1-2, is as follows: EPEVTQTPSHQVTQMGQEVILRCVPISNHLYFYWYRQILGQKVEFLVSFYNNEISEKSEIFDDQFSVERPDGSNFTLKIRSTKLEDSAMYFCASSERGYTFGSGTRLTVV.

This clone occurred once. The rearrangement links TRBV5-1 to TRBJ2-1; D is undetermined. CDR1 SGHRS and CDR2 YFSETQ come from the germline V gene. V shed 4 bases and J shed 8 bases, with 19 bases lying between them. This CDR3 has 15 amino acids. The CDR3 spells CASSTTQNPWDEQFF. In DNA form, the CDR3 reads TGCGCCAGCAGCACGACTCAGAACCCCTGGGATGAGCAGTTCTTC.

The chain carries TRBV30 and TRBJ2-1; 7 bases are a match to TRBD2. Germline V lookup: CDR1 GTSNPN, CDR2 SVGIG (reference sequence). The V and J ends lost 5 bases and 10 bases, in that order; junction bases with no gene match: 8. The CDR3 sequence is 12 residues long. As DNA, the CDR3 is TGTGCCTGGGGAAGACTAGCCTGGGAGCAGTTCTTC. Its translation: CAWGRLAWEQFF.

The V and J genes are TRBV5-1 and TRBJ1-4; 9 positions match TRBD1. Germline CDR1 is SGHRS and CDR2 is YFSETQ. V shed 4 bases, J shed 8 bases, and the junction held 3 bases outside the gene matches. The CDR3 extends over 13 amino acids. The CDR3 here is CASSPGTGEKLFF. Written as DNA, the CDR3 is TGCGCCAGCAGCCCTGGGACAGGGGAAAAACTGTTTTTT.

The chain links TRBV30 to TRBJ1-2; 8 bases agree with TRBD1. CDR1 and CDR2 (germline): GTSNPN, SVGIG (reference sequence). Trimming took 1 base from V and 5 from J; bases not matched to a gene: 0. CDR3 length: 12 amino acids. The CDR3 spells CAWSGTGYGYTF. The CDR3 DNA follows: TGTGCCTGGAGTGGGACAGGGTATGGCTACACCTTC.

This clone appeared a few times. This sequence joins TRBV5-1 and TRBJ2-5, with TRBD1 as a possible D gene (5 bases). The CDR3 contains 13 residues. The V end lost 4 bases, the J end lost 5 bases, and 12 bases lay between the germline ends. From germline, CDR1 is SGHRS and CDR2 YFSETQ. CDR3 sequence reads: CASSRQGRETQYF. The CDR3 DNA is TGCGCCAGCAGCCGGCAGGGTCGGGAGACCCAGTACTTC.

This clone is a singleton in its sample. This rearrangement joins TRBV7-9 to TRBJ2-5, with 8 bases identical to TRBD1. CDR3 length: 14 residues. V was clipped by 2 bases and J by 3 bases; unmatched bases: 2. Germline lookup yields CDR1 SEHNR and CDR2 FQNEAQ (reference sequence). The CDR3 spells CASSLTDREETQYF. The CDR3 DNA reads as TGTGCCAGCAGCTTAACGGACAGGGAAGAGACCCAGTACTTC.

The rearrangement links TRBV5-4 to TRBJ2-7; 11 nucleotides match TRBD2. Germline CDR1 is SGHNT and CDR2 is YYREEE (reference sequence). The V segment lost 0 bases and the J segment 7 bases; nucleotides outside the gene matches: 9. This CDR3 is built from 16 residues. The CDR3 here is CASSLELAGVPEEQYF. The CDR3 DNA follows: TGTGCCAGCAGCTTGGAACTAGCGGGAGTTCCGGAAGAGCAGTACTTC. Full variable domain (outside the CDR3, taken from reference TRBV5-4 and TRBJ2-7): ETGVTQSPTHLIKTRGQQVTLRCSSQSGHNTVSWYQQALGQGPQFIFQYYREEENGRGNFPPRFSGLQFPNYSSELNVNALELDDSALYLCASSLELAGVPEEQYFGPGTRLTVT.

The gene calls are TRBV18 and TRBJ1-2; weak D call: TRBD1 (5 bases). The CDR3 loop spans 14 amino acids. Trimming took off 0 bases at V and 6 bases at J, with 11 bases between the two ends. Germline-derived CDR1 and CDR2 are KGHSH and LQKENI. The CDR3 loop reads CASSPPLGRDGYTF. CDR3 DNA: TGTGCCAGCTCACCACCGCTGGGGCGGGATGGCTACACCTTC.

The chain combines TRBV5-4 with TRBJ1-1, with D hard to call. Germline CDR1 is SGHNT and CDR2 is YYREEE (reference sequence). This CDR3 has 18 residues. The ends were cut back, 4 bases at V and 0 bases at J, with 22 bases in the middle. CDR3 nucleotides: TGTGCCAGCAGCCCAGCCGTGGATCGCGGGCCTATGAACACTGAAGCTTTCTTT. This encodes CASSPAVDRGPMNTEAFF.

This chain connects TRBV18 to TRBJ2-1; 9 bases fit TRBD2. Germline-derived CDR1 and CDR2 are KGHSH and LQKENI. This CDR3 is 14 amino acids long. J lost 8 bases, V lost 6 bases, and 8 bases had no gene match. CDR3 DNA: TGTGCCAGCTCGCGGGGGGGAGTCTTTGATGAGCAGTTCTTC. Translating gives CASSRGGVFDEQFF.

The chain has TRBV14 and TRBJ2-3; 11 bases fit TRBD2. Per the germline V gene, CDR1 is SGHDN and CDR2 is FVKESK. With 4 bases clipped from V and 6 bases from J, the junction kept 3 bases outside the gene matches. The CDR3 totals 14 residues. CDR3 nucleotide sequence: TGTGCCAGCAGCCCGGGACTAGCGGATGATACGCAGTATTTT. This gives the protein CASSPGLADDTQYF. The full variable domain, completed using reference TRBV14 and TRBJ2-3, is EAGVTQFPSHSVIEKGQTVTLRCDPISGHDNLYWYRRVMGKEIKFLLHFVKESKQDESGMPNNRFLAERTGGTYSTLKVQPAELEDSGVYFCASSPGLADDTQYFGPGTRLTVL.